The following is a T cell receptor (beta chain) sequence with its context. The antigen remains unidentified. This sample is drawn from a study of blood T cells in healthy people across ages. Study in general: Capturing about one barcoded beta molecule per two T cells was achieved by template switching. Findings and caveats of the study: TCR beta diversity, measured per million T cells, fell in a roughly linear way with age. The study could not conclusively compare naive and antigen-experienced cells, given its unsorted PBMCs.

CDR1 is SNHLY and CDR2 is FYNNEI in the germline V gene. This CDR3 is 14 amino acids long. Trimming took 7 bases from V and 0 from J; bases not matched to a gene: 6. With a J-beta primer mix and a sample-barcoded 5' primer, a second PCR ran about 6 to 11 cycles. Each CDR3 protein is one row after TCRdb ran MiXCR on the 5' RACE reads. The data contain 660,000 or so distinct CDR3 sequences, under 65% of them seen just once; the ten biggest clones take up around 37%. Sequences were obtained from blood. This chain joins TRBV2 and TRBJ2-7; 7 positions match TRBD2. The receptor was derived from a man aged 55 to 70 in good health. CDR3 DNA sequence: TGTGCCAGCAAACCGGGACTATCCTCCTACGAGCAGTACTTC. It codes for CASKPGLSSYEQYF. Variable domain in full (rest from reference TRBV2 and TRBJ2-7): EPEVTQTPSHQVTQMGQEVILRCVPISNHLYFYWYRQILGQKVEFLVSFYNNEISEKSEIFDDQFSVERPDGSNFTLKIRSTKLEDSAMYFCASKPGLSSYEQYFGPGTRLTVT.